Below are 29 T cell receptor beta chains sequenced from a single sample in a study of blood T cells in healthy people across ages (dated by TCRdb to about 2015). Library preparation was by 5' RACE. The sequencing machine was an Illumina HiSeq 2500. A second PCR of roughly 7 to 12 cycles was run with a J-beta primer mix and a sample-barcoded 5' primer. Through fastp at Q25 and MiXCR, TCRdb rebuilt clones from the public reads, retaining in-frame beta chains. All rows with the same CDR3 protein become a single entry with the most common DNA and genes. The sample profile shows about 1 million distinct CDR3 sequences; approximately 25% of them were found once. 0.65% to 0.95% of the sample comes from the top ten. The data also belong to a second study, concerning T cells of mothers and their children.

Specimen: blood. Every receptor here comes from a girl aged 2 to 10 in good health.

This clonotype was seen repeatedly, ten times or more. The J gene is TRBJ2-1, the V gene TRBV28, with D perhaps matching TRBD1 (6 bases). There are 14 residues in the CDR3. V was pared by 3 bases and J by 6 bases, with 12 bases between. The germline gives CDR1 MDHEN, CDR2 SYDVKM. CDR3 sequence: CASSLLQGSNEQFF. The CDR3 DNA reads TGTGCCAGCAGTTTGCTCCAGGGGAGCAATGAGCAGTTCTTC.

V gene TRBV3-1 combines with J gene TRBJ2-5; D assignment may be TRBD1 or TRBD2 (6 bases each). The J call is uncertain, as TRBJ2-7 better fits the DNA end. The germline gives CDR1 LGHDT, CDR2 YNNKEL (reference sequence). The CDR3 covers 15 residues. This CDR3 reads CASSQGSGANYEQYF. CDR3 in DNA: TGTGCCAGCAGCCAAGGTTCGGGGGCGAATTACGAGCAGTACTTC.

The CDR3, as DNA: TGCGCCAGCAGAGGGACAGGGACCCTCTCGTTTGGCTACACCTTC. Protein: CASRGTGTLSFGYTF. The chain links TRBV5-1 to TRBJ1-2, with TRBD1 matching 9 bases. The CDR3 spans 15 residues. Germline V gene sequence: CDR1 SGHRS, CDR2 YFSETQ. After removal of 5 bases from V and 7 bases from J, the junction contained 12 bases not matched to a gene.

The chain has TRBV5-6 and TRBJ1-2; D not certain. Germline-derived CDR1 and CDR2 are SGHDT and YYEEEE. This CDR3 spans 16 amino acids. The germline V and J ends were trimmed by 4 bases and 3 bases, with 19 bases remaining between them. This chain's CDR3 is CASSGYSSLFDYGYTF. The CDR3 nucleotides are TGTGCCAGCAGCGGATACAGTTCTCTCTTTGACTATGGCTACACCTTC.

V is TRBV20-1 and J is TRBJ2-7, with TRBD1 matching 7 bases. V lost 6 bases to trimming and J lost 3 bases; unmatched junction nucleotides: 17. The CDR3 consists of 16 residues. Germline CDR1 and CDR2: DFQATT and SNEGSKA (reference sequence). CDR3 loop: CSAARDSLGSIYEQYF. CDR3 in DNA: TGCAGTGCCGCCAGGGACAGCCTAGGAAGTATCTACGAGCAGTACTTC.

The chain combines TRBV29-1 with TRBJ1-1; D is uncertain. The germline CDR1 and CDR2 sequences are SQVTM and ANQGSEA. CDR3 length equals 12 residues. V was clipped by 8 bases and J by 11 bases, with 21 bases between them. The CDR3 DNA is TGCAGCACTGAAGACGACTCAAGTCTCGCTTTCTTT. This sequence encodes CSTEDDSSLAFF. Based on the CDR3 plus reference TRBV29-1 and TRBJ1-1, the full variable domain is SAVISQKPSRDICQRGTSLTIQCQVDSQVTMMFWYRQQPGQSLTLIATANQGSEATYESGFVIDKFPISRPNLTFSTLTVSNMSPEDSSIYLCSTEDDSSLAFFGQGTRLTVV.

CDR3 protein: CASNMASTDTQYF. The CDR3, as DNA: TGTGCCAGCAATATGGCTAGCACAGATACGCAGTATTTT. This chain joins TRBV12-3 or TRBV12-4 and TRBJ2-3; D call uncertain. Trimming shortened V by 7 bases and J by 0 bases, and 8 bases separated the two germline ends. The length of the CDR3 is 13 residues.

Here the CDR3 DNA reads TGTGCCAGCAGCCTTATAGCGGACCAACAAGAGACCCAGTACTTC. Encoded protein: CASSLIADQQETQYF. The chain carries TRBV7-9 and TRBJ2-5; TRBD2 is a possible D gene (6 bases). V was cut by 5 bases and J by 2 bases, with 15 bases left in between. The CDR3 has 15 residues. Looked up from germline, CDR1 is SEHNR and CDR2 is FQNEAQ (reference sequence).

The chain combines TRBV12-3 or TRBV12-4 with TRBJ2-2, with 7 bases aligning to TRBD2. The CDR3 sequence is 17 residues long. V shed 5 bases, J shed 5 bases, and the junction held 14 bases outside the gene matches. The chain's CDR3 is CASSLAYGREFTGELFF. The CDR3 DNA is TGTGCCAGCAGTCTCGCTTATGGGCGGGAGTTTACCGGGGAGCTGTTTTTT.

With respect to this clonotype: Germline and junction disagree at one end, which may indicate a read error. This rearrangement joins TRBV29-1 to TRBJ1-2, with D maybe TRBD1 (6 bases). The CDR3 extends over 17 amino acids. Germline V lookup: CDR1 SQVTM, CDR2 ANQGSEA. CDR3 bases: TGCAGCGTTGTATCAAACTTAGGTACAGGGTCCGACTATGGCTACCCCTTC. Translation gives CSVVSNLGTGSDYGYPF.

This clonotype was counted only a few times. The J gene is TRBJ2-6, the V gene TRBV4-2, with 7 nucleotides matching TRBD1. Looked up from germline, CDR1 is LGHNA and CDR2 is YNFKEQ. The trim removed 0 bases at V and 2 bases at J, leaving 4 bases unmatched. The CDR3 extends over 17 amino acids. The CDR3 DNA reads TGTGCCAGCAGCCAAGAAACAGGGGCGGCTGGGGCCAACGTCCTGACTTTC. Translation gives CASSQETGAAGANVLTF.

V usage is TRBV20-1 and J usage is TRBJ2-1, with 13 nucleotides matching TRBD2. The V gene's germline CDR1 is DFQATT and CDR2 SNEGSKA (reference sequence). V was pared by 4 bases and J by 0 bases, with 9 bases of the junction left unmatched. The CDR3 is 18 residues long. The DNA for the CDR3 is TGCAGTGCTAATCCGGGACTAGCGGGGAAGAGCTCCTACAATGAGCAGTTCTTC. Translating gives CSANPGLAGKSSYNEQFF.

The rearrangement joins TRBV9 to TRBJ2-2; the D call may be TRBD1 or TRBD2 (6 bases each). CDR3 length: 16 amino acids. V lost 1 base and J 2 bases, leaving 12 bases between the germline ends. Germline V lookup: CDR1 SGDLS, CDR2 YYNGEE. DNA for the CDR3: TGTGCCAGCAGCGTATGGGGGGCAATCAACACCGGGGAGCTGTTTTTT. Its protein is CASSVWGAINTGELFF.

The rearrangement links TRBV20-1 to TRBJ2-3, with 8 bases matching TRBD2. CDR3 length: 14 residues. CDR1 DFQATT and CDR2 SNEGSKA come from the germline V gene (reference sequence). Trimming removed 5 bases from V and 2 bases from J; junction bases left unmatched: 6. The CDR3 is CSAPSGRDTDTQYF. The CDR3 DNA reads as TGCAGTGCTCCCAGCGGGAGAGACACAGATACGCAGTATTTT.

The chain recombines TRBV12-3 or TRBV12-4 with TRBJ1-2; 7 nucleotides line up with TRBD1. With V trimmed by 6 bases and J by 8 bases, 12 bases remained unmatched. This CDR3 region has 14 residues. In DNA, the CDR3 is TGTGCCAGCAGCTTGATACTGACAGGGTTCGGCTACACCTTC. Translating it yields CASSLILTGFGYTF.

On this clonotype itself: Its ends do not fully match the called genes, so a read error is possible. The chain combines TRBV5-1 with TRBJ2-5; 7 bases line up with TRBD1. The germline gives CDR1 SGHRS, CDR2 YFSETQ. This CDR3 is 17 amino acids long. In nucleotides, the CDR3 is TGCGCCAGCAGCTTGGATGGCGTGTCAGGGGGTCAAGAGACCCAGTACTTT. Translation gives CASSLDGVSGGQETQYF.

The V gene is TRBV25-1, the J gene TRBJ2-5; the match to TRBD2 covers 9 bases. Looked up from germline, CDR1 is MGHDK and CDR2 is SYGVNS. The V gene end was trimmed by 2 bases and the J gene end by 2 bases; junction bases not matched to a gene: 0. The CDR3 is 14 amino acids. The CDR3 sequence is CASSEGLAQETQYF. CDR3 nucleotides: TGTGCCAGCAGTGAAGGACTAGCGCAAGAGACCCAGTACTTC.

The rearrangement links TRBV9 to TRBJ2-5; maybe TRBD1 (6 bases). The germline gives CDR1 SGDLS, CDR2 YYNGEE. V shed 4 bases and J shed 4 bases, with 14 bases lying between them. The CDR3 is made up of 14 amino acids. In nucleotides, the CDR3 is TGTGCCAGCAGCCCTCAGGGGAAGGGAGAGACCCAGTACTTC. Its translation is CASSPQGKGETQYF. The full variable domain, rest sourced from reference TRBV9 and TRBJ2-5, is DSGVTQTPKHLITATGQRVTLRCSPRSGDLSVYWYQQSLDQGLQFLIQYYNGEERAKGNILERFSAQQFPDLHSELNLSSLELGDSALYFCASSPQGKGETQYFGPGTRLLVL.

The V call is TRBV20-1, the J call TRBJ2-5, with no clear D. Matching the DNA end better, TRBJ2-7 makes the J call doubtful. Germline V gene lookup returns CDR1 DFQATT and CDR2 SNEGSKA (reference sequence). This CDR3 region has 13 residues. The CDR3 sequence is CSARGSDGYEQYF. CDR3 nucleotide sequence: TGCAGTGCTAGAGGTTCCGACGGCTACGAGCAGTACTTC.

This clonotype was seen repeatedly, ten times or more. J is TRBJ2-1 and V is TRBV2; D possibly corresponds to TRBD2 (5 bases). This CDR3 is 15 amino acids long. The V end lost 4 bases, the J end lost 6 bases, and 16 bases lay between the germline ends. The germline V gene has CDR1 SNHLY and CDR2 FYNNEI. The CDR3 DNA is TGTGCCAGCAGTGTCGAAGGAGGAATGAGCAATGAGCAGTTCTTC. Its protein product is CASSVEGGMSNEQFF.

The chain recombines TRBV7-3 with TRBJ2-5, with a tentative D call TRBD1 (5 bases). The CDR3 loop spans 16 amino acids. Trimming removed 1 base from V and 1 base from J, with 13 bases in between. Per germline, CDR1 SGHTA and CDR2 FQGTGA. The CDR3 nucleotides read TGTGCCAGCAGCTTAATGGGGCCGGTGGGCCAAGAGACCCAGTACTTC. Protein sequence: CASSLMGPVGQETQYF.

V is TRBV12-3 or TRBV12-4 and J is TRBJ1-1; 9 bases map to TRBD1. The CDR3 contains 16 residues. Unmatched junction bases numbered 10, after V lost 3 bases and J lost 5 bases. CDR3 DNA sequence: TGTGCCAGCAGTTTCCACGCCGGGACAGGGTCGACTGAAGCTTTCTTT. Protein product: CASSFHAGTGSTEAFF.

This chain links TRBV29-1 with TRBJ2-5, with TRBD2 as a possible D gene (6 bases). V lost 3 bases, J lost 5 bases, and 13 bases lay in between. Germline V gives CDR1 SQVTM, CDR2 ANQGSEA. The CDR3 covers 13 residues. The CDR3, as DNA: TGCAGCGTTGACCGGCTCGCGGGGGAGACCCAGTACTTC. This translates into CSVDRLAGETQYF.

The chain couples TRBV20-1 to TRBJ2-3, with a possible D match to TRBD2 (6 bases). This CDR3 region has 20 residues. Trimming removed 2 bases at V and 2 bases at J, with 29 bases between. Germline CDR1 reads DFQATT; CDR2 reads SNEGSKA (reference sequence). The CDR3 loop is CSARRFLSHRGFGDTDTQYF. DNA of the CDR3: TGCAGTGCTAGAAGGTTTCTCAGTCACCGGGGGTTTGGTGACACAGATACGCAGTATTTT.

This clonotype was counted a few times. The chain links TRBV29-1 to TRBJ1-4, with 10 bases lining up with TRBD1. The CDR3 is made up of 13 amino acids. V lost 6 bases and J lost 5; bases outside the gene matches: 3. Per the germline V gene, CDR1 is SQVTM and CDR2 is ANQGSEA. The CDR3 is CSVRGQGNEKLFF. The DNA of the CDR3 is TGCAGCGTGAGGGGACAGGGGAATGAAAAACTGTTTTTT.

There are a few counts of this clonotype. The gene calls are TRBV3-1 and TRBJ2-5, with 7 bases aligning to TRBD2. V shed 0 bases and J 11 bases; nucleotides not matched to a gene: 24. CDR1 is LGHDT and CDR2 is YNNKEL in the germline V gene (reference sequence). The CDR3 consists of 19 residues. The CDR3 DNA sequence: TGTGCCAGCAGCCAAGAGAGTATGGGGAGGGACGGCCCTTTATGGGAGCAGTACTTC. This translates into CASSQESMGRDGPLWEQYF.

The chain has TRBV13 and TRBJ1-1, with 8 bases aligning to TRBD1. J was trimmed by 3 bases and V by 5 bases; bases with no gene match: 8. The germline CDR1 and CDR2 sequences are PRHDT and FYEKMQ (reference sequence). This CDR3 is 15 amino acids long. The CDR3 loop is CASSPGGFRDTEAFF. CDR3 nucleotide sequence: TGTGCCAGCAGCCCAGGGGGCTTTAGGGACACTGAAGCTTTCTTT.

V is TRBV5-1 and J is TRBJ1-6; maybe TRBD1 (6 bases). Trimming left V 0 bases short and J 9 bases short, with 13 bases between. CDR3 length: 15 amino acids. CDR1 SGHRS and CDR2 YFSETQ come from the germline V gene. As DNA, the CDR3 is TGCGCCAGCAGCTTGGATTTGGGGGGGGCTTCACCCCTCCACTTT. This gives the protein CASSLDLGGASPLHF.

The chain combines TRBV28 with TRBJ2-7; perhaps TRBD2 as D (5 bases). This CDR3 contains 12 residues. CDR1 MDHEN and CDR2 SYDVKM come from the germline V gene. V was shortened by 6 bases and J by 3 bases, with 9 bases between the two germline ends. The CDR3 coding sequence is TGTGCCAGCAGGGGAGACCTCTACGAGCAGTACTTC. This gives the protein CASRGDLYEQYF.